These 18 T cell receptor beta chains came from one sample sequenced in a study of cytomegalovirus exposure and HLA in healthy donors. Primers: 60 Vbeta forward and 13 Jbeta reverse. Measured with immunoSEQ multiplex PCR; TCRdb has only the in-frame clones, and not every one. The sample holds approximately 120,000 clones, 81% seen once. The sequencing input was PBMCs. The receptors derive from a woman aged 30 to 39 in good health and CMV-seronegative.

V usage is TRBV27 and J usage is TRBJ1-1; 7 bases align to TRBD1. Trimming took 0 bases from V and 10 from J; bases not matched to a gene: 11. The CDR3 totals 15 residues. Germline V gene data show CDR1 as MNHEY and CDR2 as SMNVEV (reference sequence). In DNA, the CDR3 is TGTGCCAGCAGTTTATCTCGCTACACAGGGGTGGGAGCTTTCTTT. Translation: CASSLSRYTGVGAFF.

The V call is TRBV28, the J call TRBJ2-2, with D perhaps TRBD2 (6 bases). The CDR3 runs 15 residues. The germline V gene has CDR1 MDHEN and CDR2 SYDVKM. V lost 6 bases and J lost 0, with 11 bases in between. The CDR3 loop is CASRLAGTNTGELFF. The CDR3 DNA reads as TGTGCCAGCAGGCTGGCGGGAACGAACACCGGGGAGCTGTTTTTT.

This clone came up a few times. The V and J genes are TRBV10-2 and TRBJ2-1; possible D gene TRBD2, 7 bases. Trimming removed 8 bases at V and 7 bases at J, with 18 bases between. Germline lookup yields CDR1 WSHSY and CDR2 SAAADI. The length of the CDR3 is 14 residues. CDR3 DNA: TGCGCCAGCGGCGGGGAGGGGGTGGGTAATGAGCAGTTCTTC. This encodes CASGGEGVGNEQFF.

The CDR3 is CASSATASVGTDTQYF. The DNA for the CDR3 is TGTGCCAGCAGCGCGACAGCGAGTGTCGGGACAGATACGCAGTATTTT. This chain uses TRBV9 with TRBJ2-3; possibly TRBD1 for D (5 bases). Trimming shortened V by 3 bases and J by 3 bases, and 17 bases separated the two germline ends. CDR3 length equals 16 residues. CDR1 and CDR2 (germline): SGDLS, YYNGEE.

The CDR3 DNA follows: TGTGCCAGCAGTGAAGGACAGGGGGCGGGCCCCCTTCTCAATGAGCAGTTCTTC. Translation gives CASSEGQGAGPLLNEQFF. The chain combines TRBV6-1 with TRBJ2-1; TRBD1 matches 10 bases. Trimming removed 1 base from V and 6 bases from J; junction bases left unmatched: 12. Germline V gives CDR1 MNHNS, CDR2 SASEGT. CDR3 size: 18 residues.

The CDR3 protein is CASSLAFGGGENTGELFF. The CDR3 region has the DNA TGCGCCAGCAGCCTAGCCTTTGGGGGAGGTGAGAACACCGGGGAGCTGTTTTTT. The gene calls are TRBV5-1 and TRBJ2-2, with D tentatively TRBD2 (6 bases). The CDR3 is 18 amino acids. Germline V gives CDR1 SGHRS, CDR2 YFSETQ. Trimming took 4 bases from V and 1 from J, leaving 20 bases between them.

The chain combines TRBV28 with TRBJ2-5; D not resolved. V lost 4 bases and J 2 bases, leaving 11 bases between the germline ends. The germline gives CDR1 MDHEN, CDR2 SYDVKM. This CDR3 has 14 residues. CDR3: CASSWRGRQETQYF. The CDR3, as DNA: TGTGCCAGCAGTTGGCGTGGCAGGCAAGAGACCCAGTACTTC.

The chain employs TRBV28 and TRBJ1-1, with a possible D match to TRBD1 (5 bases). This CDR3 is 15 amino acids long. Trimming shortened V by 2 bases and J by 3 bases, and 13 bases separated the two germline ends. CDR1 and CDR2 from the germline V gene are MDHEN and SYDVKM. The CDR3 bases are TGTGCCAGCAGTTTAAGCGGGACGCGATACACTGAAGCTTTCTTT. Protein: CASSLSGTRYTEAFF.

This clone was counted only a few times. The chain uses TRBV5-1 and TRBJ2-1; weak D call: TRBD2 (6 bases). This CDR3 is 13 amino acids long. V dropped 4 bases and J dropped 6 bases, with 11 bases sitting between them. Germline values: CDR1 SGHRS, CDR2 YFSETQ. The CDR3 DNA reads TGCGCCAGCAGCGGGGGACTCGCCAATGAGCAGTTCTTC. Its translation: CASSGGLANEQFF.

The chain combines TRBV14 with TRBJ1-4; D possibly corresponds to TRBD1 (6 bases). The CDR3 totals 14 residues. Germline V lookup: CDR1 SGHDN, CDR2 FVKESK. V was clipped by 5 bases and J by 3 bases, with 10 bases between them. CDR3 nucleotide sequence: TGTGCCAGCAGCGACAGGCTGGCTAATGAAAAACTGTTTTTT. Protein: CASSDRLANEKLFF.

The chain joins TRBV7-6 to TRBJ2-1; D is perhaps TRBD1 (5 bases). This CDR3 comprises 15 residues. The ends were cut back, 3 bases at V and 5 bases at J, with 14 bases in the middle. The germline V gene has CDR1 SGHVS and CDR2 FNYEAQ. In DNA form, the CDR3 reads TGTGCCAGCAGCTTGAAAGGGGTGATTAACAATGAGCAGTTCTTC. Its protein product is CASSLKGVINNEQFF. Looking up the rest from reference TRBV7-6 and TRBJ2-1 gives the full variable domain: GAGVSQSPRYKVTKRGQDVALRCDPISGHVSLYWYRQALGQGPEFLTYFNYEAQQDKSGLPNDRFSAERPEGSISTLTIQRTEQRDSAMYRCASSLKGVINNEQFFGPGTRLTVL.

The genes are TRBV6-1 and TRBJ2-7; D is perhaps TRBD1 (5 bases). The germline V gene has CDR1 MNHNS and CDR2 SASEGT. The CDR3 consists of 13 residues. Trimming pared 2 bases from V and 6 bases from J, leaving 11 bases between. The CDR3 DNA follows: TGTGCCAGCAGTGAACAATGGGGCGGCGAGCAGTACTTC. It codes for CASSEQWGGEQYF.

The rearrangement links TRBV5-5 to TRBJ2-1, with 8 bases that match TRBD1. The CDR3 totals 14 residues. In germline, CDR1 is SGHKS, CDR2 YYEKEE (reference sequence). V lost 5 bases and J lost 7; bases outside the gene matches: 8. Here the CDR3 reads CASSLQGASNEQFF. CDR3 DNA sequence: TGTGCCAGCAGTTTGCAGGGGGCAAGTAATGAGCAGTTCTTC.

J is TRBJ2-7 and V is TRBV15; TRBD1 matches at 9 bases. The CDR3 consists of 14 residues. V dropped 5 bases and J dropped 9; count of bases not matched to a gene: 11. Germline loops: CDR1 LNHNV, CDR2 YYDKDF (reference sequence). CDR3 residues: CATSPRDRVKGQYF. DNA of the CDR3: TGTGCCACCAGCCCCCGGGACAGGGTCAAGGGGCAGTACTTC.

The chain has TRBV6-1 and TRBJ2-1, with D possibly TRBD2 on 5 matching bases. The CDR3 spans 14 residues. Germline V gene lookup returns CDR1 MNHNS and CDR2 SASEGT. Between the trimmed V and J ends, which lost 6 bases and 0 bases, there was a span of 9 bases. The CDR3 region has the DNA TGTGCCAGCAGGGACTCCAGCTCCTACAATGAGCAGTTCTTC. Amino acids: CASRDSSSYNEQFF.

V gene TRBV4-1 combines with J gene TRBJ2-1, with D perhaps TRBD2 (5 bases). The CDR3 loop spans 13 amino acids. CDR1 is MGHRA, CDR2 YSYEKL, per germline. The V end was cut by 4 bases, the J end by 10 bases, with 14 bases between. The CDR3 DNA reads TGCGCCAGCAGCCCGAGGGCCCAATGGGAGCAGTTCTTC. It codes for CASSPRAQWEQFF.

This chain links TRBV2 with TRBJ2-3; 11 bases are shared with TRBD1. The germline V gene has CDR1 SNHLY and CDR2 FYNNEI. The J segment lost 2 bases and the V segment lost 5 bases, leaving 6 bases of the junction unmatched. This CDR3 region has 16 residues. The CDR3: CASSTRDRGDTDTQYF. The CDR3 DNA reads TGTGCCAGCAGTACCAGGGACAGGGGGGACACAGATACGCAGTATTTT.

On this clone itself: At one end, the junction sequence differs from germline, possibly due to a read error. The V and J genes are TRBV2 and TRBJ2-7, with TRBD2 identical over 7 bases. The CDR3 spans 11 residues. CDR1 is SNHLY and CDR2 is FYNNEI in the germline V gene. The CDR3 here is CASSTGTIPNF. CDR3 in DNA: TGTGCCAGCAGTACCGGGACTATTCCCAACTTC.